This TCR beta chain was sequenced for a study of control samples from healthy donors and cancer patients. Here immunoSEQ multiplex PCR was the method, and the copy in TCRdb shows in-frame clones only, minus some. The sample shows about 98,000 clones, 82% of them seen only once. Germline CDR1 and CDR2: SEHNR and FQNEAQ (reference sequence). V shed 1 base and J shed 1 base, with 10 bases lying between them. CDR3 size: 15 residues. The specimen was blood. This TCR was sampled from a man aged 60 to 69 in good health. This chain uses TRBV7-9 with TRBJ2-5; no clear D. The chain's CDR3 is CASSLGFRVQETQYF. The CDR3 DNA follows: TGTGCCAGCAGCTTAGGGTTTAGGGTCCAAGAGACCCAGTACTTC.